Presented here are 15 T cell receptor beta chains from one specimen sequenced in a study of patients and donors after allogeneic stem cell transplantation. TCRdb re-called the RT-PCR reads with MiXCR, one entry per CDR3 protein. The sample consists of fewer than 75,000 distinct CDR3 sequences, 13% of them appearing once. The specimen sequenced was blood, either unsorted or a sorted T cell fraction (not recorded which). The receptors were sampled from a human donor who was either an allogeneic HSCT recipient or a stem cell or donor lymphocyte infusion donor (not recorded which). It is not recorded whose cells these are; they may come from a transplant donor.

J is TRBJ2-7 and V is TRBV5-6, with D unresolved. Germline values: CDR1 SGHDT, CDR2 YYEEEE. Trimming removed 0 bases at V and 4 bases at J, with 5 bases between. This CDR3 is built from 12 residues. The CDR3 spells CASSLEMYEQYF. The CDR3, as DNA: TGTGCCAGCAGCTTGGAGATGTACGAGCAGTACTTC. The complete variable domain, with remaining parts taken from reference TRBV5-6 and TRBJ2-7, reads DAGVTQSPTHLIKTRGQQVTLRCSPKSGHDTVSWYQQALGQGPQFIFQYYEEEERQRGNFPDRFSGHQFPNYSSELNVNALLLGDSALYLCASSLEMYEQYFGPGTRLTVT.

This clonotype was picked up many times. V gene TRBV20-1 combines with J gene TRBJ2-7; unclear D gene. Germline V lookup: CDR1 DFQATT, CDR2 SNEGSKA (reference sequence). Trimming removed 6 bases at V and 0 bases at J, with 18 bases between. CDR3 length: 15 amino acids. The chain's CDR3 is CSATTLESSSYEQYF. The CDR3 coding sequence is TGCAGTGCCACGACGCTCGAAAGTAGCTCCTACGAGCAGTACTTC.

This clonotype came up many times. The V and J genes are TRBV6-5 and TRBJ1-1; the D gene is possibly TRBD1 (5 bases). CDR3 length: 12 amino acids. The germline V gene has CDR1 MNHEY and CDR2 SVGAGI. V was shortened by 6 bases and J by 6 bases, with 11 bases between the two germline ends. The CDR3 region is CASSLTGAEAFF. The DNA of the CDR3 is TGTGCCAGCAGCCTCACAGGCGCTGAAGCTTTCTTT.

The table lists this clonotype with a few counts. The gene calls are TRBV19 and TRBJ2-7; the D gene is possibly TRBD2 (5 bases). Germline V gives CDR1 LNHDA, CDR2 SQIVND (reference sequence). The germline V and J ends were trimmed by 9 bases and 2 bases, with 14 bases remaining between them. The CDR3 has 13 amino acids. CDR3 in DNA: TGTGCCAGCAAACCGGACGGGACCTACGAGCAGTACTTC. Its translation: CASKPDGTYEQYF.

This clonotype has ten or more counts. This chain uses TRBV2 with TRBJ1-5, with 7 bases identical to TRBD1. This CDR3 is 13 amino acids long. The germline V gene has CDR1 SNHLY and CDR2 FYNNEI. Germline trimming cut 11 bases from V and 3 bases from J; bases unmatched to any gene: 7. In nucleotides, the CDR3 is TGTGCCGGCGGACAGGCCAACAATCAGCCCCAGCATTTT. Translating gives CAGGQANNQPQHF. Full variable domain (outside the CDR3, taken from reference TRBV2 and TRBJ1-5): EPEVTQTPSHQVTQMGQEVILRCVPISNHLYFYWYRQILGQKVEFLVSFYNNEISEKSEIFDDQFSVERPDGSNFTLKIRSTKLEDSAMYFCAGGQANNQPQHFGDGTRLSIL.

V and J are TRBV12-3 or TRBV12-4 and TRBJ2-2; D may be TRBD2 (6 bases). This CDR3 has 15 residues. The V gene lost 3 bases and the J gene lost 1 base, with 9 bases spanning the gap. DNA for the CDR3: TGTGCCAGCAGTTTTAATAGCGGGAACACCGGGGAGCTGTTTTTT. Amino acid sequence: CASSFNSGNTGELFF.

This clonotype turned up a few times. V gene TRBV20-1 combines with J gene TRBJ2-3; TRBD2 matches 7 bases. CDR3 size: 16 residues. Germline V CDR1 and CDR2: DFQATT, SNEGSKA (reference sequence). The V gene end was trimmed by 0 bases and the J gene end by 4 bases; junction bases not matched to a gene: 10. CDR3 nucleotide sequence: TGCAGTGCTAGAGATCTTCGCGGGAGTTTACCAGATACGCAGTATTTT. This codes for CSARDLRGSLPDTQYF.

This clonotype has a count of ten or more. The V gene is TRBV5-6, the J gene TRBJ1-5; 10 bases align to TRBD1. Looked up from germline, CDR1 is SGHDT and CDR2 is YYEEEE. The junction had 8 bases not matched to a gene; V was cut back by 0 bases and J by 2 bases. This CDR3 has 18 amino acids. CDR3 sequence (DNA): TGTGCCAGCAGCTTGGCCCTGACAGGGGGCGGCGGCAATCAGCCCCAGCATTTT. Translating it yields CASSLALTGGGGNQPQHF.

This clonotype was observed a handful of times. The V and J genes are TRBV3-1 and TRBJ2-5, with D perhaps TRBD1 (6 bases). The germline V gene encodes CDR1 LGHDT and CDR2 YNNKEL (reference sequence). The CDR3 sequence is 19 residues long. Trimming pared 3 bases from V and 0 bases from J, leaving 23 bases between. The CDR3 sequence is CASSHPPGTADSYQETQYF. The DNA of the CDR3 is TGTGCCAGCAGCCATCCACCCGGCACTGCGGACAGCTACCAAGAGACCCAGTACTTC.

The V call is TRBV4-1, the J call TRBJ2-2, with D perhaps given as TRBD1 or TRBD2 (6 bases each). Looked up from germline, CDR1 is MGHRA and CDR2 is YSYEKL. Trimming took 4 bases from V and 7 from J, leaving 10 bases between them. The CDR3 is 13 residues long. The CDR3 bases are TGCGCCAGCAGCCCGGGGGCAATCGGGGAGCTGTTTTTT. Its protein is CASSPGAIGELFF.

This clonotype appeared a few times. One junction end does not reproduce the germline sequence, and a read error may be involved. The chain uses TRBV3-1 and TRBJ2-1, with D possibly TRBD2 on 6 matching bases. Germline V gene sequence: CDR1 LGHDT, CDR2 YNNKEL (reference sequence). The CDR3 totals 15 residues. CDR3 amino acids: CASSQDRGNYNEQFF. Here the CDR3 DNA reads TGTGCCAGCAGCCAAGATCGCGGGAATTACAATGAGCAGTTCTTT.

This clonotype was counted many times. This rearrangement joins TRBV6-5 to TRBJ1-1; 7 positions match TRBD1. CDR3 size: 14 residues. The germline CDR1 and CDR2 sequences are MNHEY and SVGAGI. V lost 6 bases and J lost 0; bases outside the gene matches: 4. CDR3 region: CASRRGGMNTEAFF. CDR3 nucleotides: TGTGCCAGCAGGAGAGGGGGCATGAACACTGAAGCTTTCTTT.

The rearrangement uses TRBV29-1 and TRBJ2-6; 7 bases agree with TRBD1. The V and J ends lost 5 bases and 2 bases, in that order; junction bases with no gene match: 3. Germline-derived CDR1 and CDR2 are SQVTM and ANQGSEA. The CDR3 loop spans 14 amino acids. Here the CDR3 reads CSVYRGPGANVLTF. The CDR3 coding sequence is TGCAGCGTTTACAGGGGACCTGGGGCCAACGTCCTGACTTTC.

This clonotype was seen a few times. This sequence joins TRBV18 and TRBJ2-7, with 7 positions matching TRBD1. Trimming cost V 3 bases and J 0 bases; bases outside gene matches: 2. The CDR3 spans 14 residues. CDR1 KGHSH and CDR2 LQKENI come from the germline V gene. The CDR3, as DNA: TGTGCCAGCTCACCCGGGGACAGCTCCTACGAGCAGTACTTC. Translation: CASSPGDSSYEQYF.

This clonotype appeared many times. CDR3 DNA sequence: TGTGCCACCAGCAGAGCCCAGGCCGTCTACTCTGGAAACACCATATATTTT. Translated: CATSRAQAVYSGNTIYF. This chain connects TRBV15 to TRBJ1-3; no firm D call. The germline V gene has CDR1 LNHNV and CDR2 YYDKDF (reference sequence). This CDR3 is built from 17 residues. V gave up 1 base and J gave up 0 bases, with 13 bases separating them.